Only a few counts were recorded for the clone carrying this T cell receptor beta chain. These data come from a study of blood T cell repertoires in COVID-19. Study overall: Sources were T cells, B-cell-depleted T cells, or PBMCs; the material itself was cDNA or gDNA.

The table came from immunoSEQ multiplex PCR; TCRdb's copy has only in-frame clones and leaves some out. There are just over 50,000 clones in the sample; more than 85% occur only once, and 15% lies in the top ten. Germline V lookup: CDR1 SGHVS, CDR2 FQNEAQ. The ends lost 2 bases at V and 6 bases at J; junction bases unmatched: 3. This CDR3 region has 16 residues. This TCR came from a human donor with active COVID-19. The donor label of this sample is uncertain. The chain is built from TRBV7-8 and TRBJ1-6; TRBD1 matches at 11 bases. Sequences were obtained from peripheral blood. CDR3 loop: CASSLSGQGGNSPLHF. For the CDR3, the DNA is TGTGCCAGCAGCTTATCGGGACAGGGGGGTAATTCACCCCTCCACTTT.